The TCR beta chain described here comes from a study of CXCR3-negative and CXCR3-positive naive CD8 T cells. Sorts that each held 300,000 cells were run in triplicate for every CD8+ T cell subset. Naive CD8+ T cells carried a CD45RO-CCR7+CD27+CD95- phenotype. Carrying UMI labels, the TRB cDNA libraries were prepared through 5' RACE. TCRdb reworked the 5' RACE reads into one entry per CDR3 protein, no DNA. The sample has tens of thousands of distinct CDR3 sequences. This CDR3 is built from 19 residues. Germline values: CDR1 SGHRS, CDR2 YFSETQ. The chain is built from TRBV5-1 and TRBJ2-7; TCRdb proposes TRBD1, but this gene call is untestable without DNA. The sample taken for sequencing was naive CXCR3- CD8+ T cells from blood. Subset described: CD45RO-CCR7+CD27+CD95- naive CD8+ T cells lacking CXCR3 (TNR3-). This TCR was recovered from a human donor in good health. Some clones in this sample may be carry-over from other donors' samples. The CDR3 here is CASSLALSIDGTGTYEQYF. The full variable domain, completed using reference TRBV5-1 and TRBJ2-7, is KAGVTQTPRYLIKTRGQQVTLSCSPISGHRSVSWYQQTPGQGLQFLFEYFSETQRNKGNFPGRFSGRQFSNSRSEMNVSTLELGDSALYLCASSLALSIDGTGTYEQYFGPGTRLTVT.